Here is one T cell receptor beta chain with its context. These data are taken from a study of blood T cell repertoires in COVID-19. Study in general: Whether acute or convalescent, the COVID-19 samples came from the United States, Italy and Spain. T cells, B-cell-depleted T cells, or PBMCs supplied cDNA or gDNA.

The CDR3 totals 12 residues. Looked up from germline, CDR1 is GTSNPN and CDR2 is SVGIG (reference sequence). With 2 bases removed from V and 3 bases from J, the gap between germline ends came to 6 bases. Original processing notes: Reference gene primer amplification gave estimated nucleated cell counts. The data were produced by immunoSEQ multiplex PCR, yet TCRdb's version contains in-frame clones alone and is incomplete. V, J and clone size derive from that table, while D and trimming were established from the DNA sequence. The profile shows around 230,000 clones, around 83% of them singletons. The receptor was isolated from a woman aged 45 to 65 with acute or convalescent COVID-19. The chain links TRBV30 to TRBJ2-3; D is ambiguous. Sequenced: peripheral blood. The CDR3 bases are TGTGCCTGGAGTCCAAAAACAGATACGCAGTATTTT. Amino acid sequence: CAWSPKTDTQYF.